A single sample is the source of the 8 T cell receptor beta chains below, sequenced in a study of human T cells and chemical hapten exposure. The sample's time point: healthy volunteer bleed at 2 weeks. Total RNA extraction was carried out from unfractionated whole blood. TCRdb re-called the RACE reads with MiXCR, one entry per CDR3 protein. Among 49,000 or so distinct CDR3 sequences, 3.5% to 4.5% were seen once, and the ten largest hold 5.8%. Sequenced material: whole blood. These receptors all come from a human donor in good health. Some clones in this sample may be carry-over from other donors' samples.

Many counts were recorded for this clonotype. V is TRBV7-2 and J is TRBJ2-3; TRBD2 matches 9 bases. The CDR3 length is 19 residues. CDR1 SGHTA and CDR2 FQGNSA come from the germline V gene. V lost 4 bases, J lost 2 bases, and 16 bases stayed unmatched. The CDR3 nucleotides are TGTGCCAGCAGCTCACACCCCACAATAGCGGGAGTCGACACAGATACGCAGTATTTT. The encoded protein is CASSSHPTIAGVDTDTQYF.

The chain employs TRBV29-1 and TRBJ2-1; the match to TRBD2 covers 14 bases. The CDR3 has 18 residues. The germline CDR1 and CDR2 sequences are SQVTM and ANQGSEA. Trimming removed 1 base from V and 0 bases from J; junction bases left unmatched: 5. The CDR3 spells CSVEAIGLAGGSYNEQFF. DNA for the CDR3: TGCAGCGTTGAAGCGATCGGACTAGCGGGAGGCTCCTACAATGAGCAGTTCTTC.

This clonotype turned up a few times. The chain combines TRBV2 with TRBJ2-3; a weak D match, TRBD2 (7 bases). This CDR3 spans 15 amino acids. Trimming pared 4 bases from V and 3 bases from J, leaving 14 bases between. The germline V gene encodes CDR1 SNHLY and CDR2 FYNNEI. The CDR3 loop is CASSAGGRVTDTQYF. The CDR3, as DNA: TGTGCCAGCAGTGCGGGGGGCAGGGTGACAGATACGCAGTATTTT.

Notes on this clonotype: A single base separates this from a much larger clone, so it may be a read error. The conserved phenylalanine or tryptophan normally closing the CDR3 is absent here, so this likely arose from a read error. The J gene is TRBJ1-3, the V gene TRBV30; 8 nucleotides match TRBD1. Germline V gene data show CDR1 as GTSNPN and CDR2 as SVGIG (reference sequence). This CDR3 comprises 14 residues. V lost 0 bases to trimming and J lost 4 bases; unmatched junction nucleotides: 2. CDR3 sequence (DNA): TGTGCCTGGAGTGTAACAGGGGGAGGAAACACCATATATTAT. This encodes CAWSVTGGGNTIYY.

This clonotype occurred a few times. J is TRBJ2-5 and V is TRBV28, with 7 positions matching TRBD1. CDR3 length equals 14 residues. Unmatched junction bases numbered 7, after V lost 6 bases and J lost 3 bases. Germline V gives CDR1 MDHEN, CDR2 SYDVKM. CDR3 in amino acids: CASSPQGRKETQYF. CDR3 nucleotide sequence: TGTGCCAGCAGCCCACAGGGGCGGAAAGAGACCCAGTACTTC.

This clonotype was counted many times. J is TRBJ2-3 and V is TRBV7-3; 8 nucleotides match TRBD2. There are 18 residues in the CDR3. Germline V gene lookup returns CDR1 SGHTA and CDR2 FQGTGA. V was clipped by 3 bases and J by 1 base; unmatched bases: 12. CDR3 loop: CASSLSGSYNIRTDTQYF. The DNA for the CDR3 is TGTGCCAGCAGCTTGAGCGGGAGCTACAACATTCGCACAGATACGCAGTATTTT.

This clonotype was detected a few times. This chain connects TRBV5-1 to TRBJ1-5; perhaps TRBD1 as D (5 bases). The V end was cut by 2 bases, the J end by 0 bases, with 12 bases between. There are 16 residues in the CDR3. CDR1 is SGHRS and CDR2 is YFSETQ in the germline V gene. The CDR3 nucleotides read TGCGCCAGCAGCTTAGAAGGGGCTAATAGCAATCAGCCCCAGCATTTT. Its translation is CASSLEGANSNQPQHF.

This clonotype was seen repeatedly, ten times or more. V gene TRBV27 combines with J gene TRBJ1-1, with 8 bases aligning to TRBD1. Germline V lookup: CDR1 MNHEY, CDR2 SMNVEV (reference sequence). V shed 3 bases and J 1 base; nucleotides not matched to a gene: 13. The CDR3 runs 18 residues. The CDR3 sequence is CASSFARQGAGRNTEAFF. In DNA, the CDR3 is TGTGCCAGCAGTTTTGCCAGGCAGGGGGCAGGTAGGAACACTGAAGCTTTCTTT.